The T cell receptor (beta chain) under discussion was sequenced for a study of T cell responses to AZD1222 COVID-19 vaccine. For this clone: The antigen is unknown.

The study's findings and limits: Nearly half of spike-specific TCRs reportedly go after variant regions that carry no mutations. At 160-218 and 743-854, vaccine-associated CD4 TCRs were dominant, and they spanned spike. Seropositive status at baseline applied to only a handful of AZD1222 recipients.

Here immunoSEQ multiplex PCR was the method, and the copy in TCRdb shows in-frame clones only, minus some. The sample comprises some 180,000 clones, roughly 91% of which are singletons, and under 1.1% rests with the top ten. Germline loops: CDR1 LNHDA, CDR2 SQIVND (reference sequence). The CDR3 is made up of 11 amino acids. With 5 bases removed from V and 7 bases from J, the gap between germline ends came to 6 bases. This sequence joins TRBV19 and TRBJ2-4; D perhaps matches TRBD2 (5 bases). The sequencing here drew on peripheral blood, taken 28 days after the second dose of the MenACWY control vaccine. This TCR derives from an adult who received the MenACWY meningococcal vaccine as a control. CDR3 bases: TGTGCCAGTAGTGGCGGGAACATTCAGTACTTC. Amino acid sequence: CASSGGNIQYF.